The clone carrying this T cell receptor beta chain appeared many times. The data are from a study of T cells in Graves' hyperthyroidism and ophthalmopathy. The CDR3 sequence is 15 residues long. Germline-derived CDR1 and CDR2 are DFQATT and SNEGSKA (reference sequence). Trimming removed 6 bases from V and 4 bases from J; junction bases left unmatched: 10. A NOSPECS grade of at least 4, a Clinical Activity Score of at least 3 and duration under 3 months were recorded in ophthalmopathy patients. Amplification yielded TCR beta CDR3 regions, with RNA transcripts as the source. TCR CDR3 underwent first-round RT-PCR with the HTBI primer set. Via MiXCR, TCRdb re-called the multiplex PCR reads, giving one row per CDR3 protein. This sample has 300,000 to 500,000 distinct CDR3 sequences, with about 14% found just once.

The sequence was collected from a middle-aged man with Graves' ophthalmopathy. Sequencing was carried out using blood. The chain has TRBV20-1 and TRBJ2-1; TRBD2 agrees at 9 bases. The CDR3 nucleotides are TGCAGTGCAAACCCGACTAGCGGAATATACAATGAGCAGTTCTTC. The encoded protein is CSANPTSGIYNEQFF.